Listed below are T cell receptor beta chains from one sample, sequenced in a study of blood T cells in healthy people across ages. TCRdb re-derived calls from the 5' RACE reads in MiXCR, one entry per CDR3 protein. The sample has around 2 million distinct CDR3 sequences, 39% seen once. Sequenced input: blood. These receptor sequences come from a human donor in good health. Each CDR3 is given with its conserved first and last residue. Fields, in order: J gene, V gene, CDR3 protein.

j_call: TRBJ2-2; v_call: TRBV20-1; cdr3_aa: CSASRISAGELFF
j_call: TRBJ1-1; v_call: TRBV7-3; cdr3_aa: CASSLIREGANREVVNTEAFF
j_call: TRBJ2-1; v_call: TRBV5-1; cdr3_aa: CASSLAPGTSYNEQFF
j_call: TRBJ2-7; v_call: TRBV6-6; cdr3_aa: CASSYSNEAYEQYF
j_call: TRBJ2-7; v_call: TRBV7-3; cdr3_aa: CASSPNWGAGEQYF
j_call: TRBJ2-7; v_call: TRBV11-2; cdr3_aa: CASSRSSQTLRFYEQYF
j_call: TRBJ2-7; v_call: TRBV7-6; cdr3_aa: CASRPETGSADEQYF
j_call: TRBJ2-3; v_call: TRBV5-1; cdr3_aa: CASSAGTSGATDTRYF
j_call: TRBJ2-1; v_call: TRBV27; cdr3_aa: CASSLSLARAYNEQFF
j_call: TRBJ2-7; v_call: TRBV5-1; cdr3_aa: CASSDNTGGIREQYF
j_call: TRBJ2-5; v_call: TRBV5-1; cdr3_aa: CASSFRLAGGLQETQYF
j_call: TRBJ2-1; v_call: TRBV20-1; cdr3_aa: CSAGRQGRTYNGQFF
j_call: .; v_call: TRBV7-9; cdr3_aa: CASSPLAGVWNEQYF
j_call: TRBJ2-7; v_call: TRBV6-5; cdr3_aa: CATTRQGAREDEQYF
j_call: TRBJ1-2; v_call: TRBV12-3/TRBV12-4; cdr3_aa: CASRAGTGGVNGYTF
j_call: TRBJ2-1; v_call: TRBV4-3; cdr3_aa: CASSQDANGGGVYNEQFF
j_call: TRBJ1-1; v_call: TRBV20-1; cdr3_aa: CSARGVNMNTEAFF
j_call: TRBJ1-2; v_call: TRBV7-9; cdr3_aa: CASSLGLTGYGYTF
j_call: TRBJ1-4; v_call: TRBV6-2/TRBV6-3; cdr3_aa: CASEGQTNEKLFF
j_call: TRBJ1-2; v_call: TRBV4-3; cdr3_aa: CASSQYRGQDYGYTF
j_call: TRBJ1-2; v_call: TRBV29-1; cdr3_aa: CSVDRDSNPLGYTF
j_call: TRBJ1-2; v_call: TRBV15; cdr3_aa: CATSTGTGLTNYGYTF
j_call: TRBJ1-6; v_call: TRBV27; cdr3_aa: CASSYGGIGSPLHF
j_call: TRBJ2-5; v_call: TRBV5-1; cdr3_aa: CASSGGTSGGRQETQYF
j_call: TRBJ1-2; v_call: TRBV4-2; cdr3_aa: CASSQGTEGDYGYTF
j_call: .; v_call: TRBV10-3; cdr3_aa: CAISEVAGGSEQYF
j_call: TRBJ2-7; v_call: TRBV27; cdr3_aa: CASSVDRANEQYF
j_call: TRBJ2-5; v_call: TRBV20-1; cdr3_aa: CSARRDRGPETQYF
j_call: TRBJ1-1; v_call: TRBV6-2/TRBV6-3; cdr3_aa: CASRPNRDTYLNTEAFF
j_call: TRBJ1-1; v_call: TRBV7-9; cdr3_aa: CASSLGGAPGEKAFF
j_call: TRBJ1-2; v_call: TRBV20-1; cdr3_aa: CSAKGGEDGYTF
j_call: TRBJ1-5; v_call: TRBV20-1; cdr3_aa: CSARMDNNQPQHF
j_call: TRBJ2-3; v_call: TRBV7-6; cdr3_aa: CASSLGLGIEPDTQYF
j_call: TRBJ2-2; v_call: TRBV7-2; cdr3_aa: CASSLRQAYTGELFF
j_call: TRBJ2-7; v_call: TRBV4-1; cdr3_aa: CASSQGAGANYEQYF
j_call: TRBJ2-3; v_call: TRBV7-2; cdr3_aa: CASSFQGPDTQYF
j_call: TRBJ2-3; v_call: TRBV3-1; cdr3_aa: CASSPGTGGLRTDTQYF
j_call: TRBJ1-1; v_call: TRBV12-3/TRBV12-4; cdr3_aa: CASSKYTEAFF
j_call: TRBJ2-1; v_call: TRBV20-1; cdr3_aa: CSAGLHNEQFF
j_call: TRBJ2-1; v_call: TRBV4-3; cdr3_aa: CASSQVIGVEQFF
j_call: TRBJ1-1; v_call: TRBV20-1; cdr3_aa: CSARVPRGAGEAFF
j_call: TRBJ2-7; v_call: TRBV20-1; cdr3_aa: CSARVPGSSYEQYF
j_call: TRBJ1-2; v_call: TRBV28; cdr3_aa: CASRLRTGSGGYTF
j_call: TRBJ2-7; v_call: TRBV7-9; cdr3_aa: CASSHGGNEQYF
j_call: .; v_call: TRBV20-1; cdr3_aa: CSASRPGGSTEQYF
j_call: .; v_call: TRBV5-5; cdr3_aa: CASTLEGGNYEQYF
j_call: TRBJ2-1; v_call: TRBV10-3; cdr3_aa: CAVSWTGWNEQFF
j_call: TRBJ1-2; v_call: TRBV18; cdr3_aa: CASSPLDIRTGLISGGYTF
j_call: TRBJ1-4; v_call: TRBV20-1; cdr3_aa: CSVPGYRLKESGKLFF
j_call: TRBJ2-4; v_call: TRBV4-3; cdr3_aa: CASSQIRTSGGRIAKNIQYF
j_call: TRBJ2-7; v_call: TRBV6-1; cdr3_aa: CASSERWSSYEQYF